The TCR beta chain under discussion was sequenced for a study of cytotoxic CD8 clonotypes in ibrutinib-treated CLL. Overall study: The patient breakdown showed fewer than 12 relapsed/refractory and some 14 treatment-naive cases, with under 18 IGHV unmutated. Mean productive templates were approximately 230,000; mean productive rearrangements were about 89,000. Overall, 25 or so responses were partial and 2 complete; following median around 70 months, roughly 15 patients stayed remitted and around twelve progressed. Broader study findings: Upon ibrutinib response clonality rose, and upon progression it fell back toward baseline.

About this clone: Its target is unknown.

The CDR3 has 15 amino acids. V was cut by 5 bases and J by 0 bases, with 11 bases left in between. Germline V lookup: CDR1 MNHEY, CDR2 SVGAGI. Method: immunoSEQ multiplex PCR; TCRdb's copy keeps in-frame clones and lacks some. The sample holds around 140,000 clones; 70% to 85% are singletons and the top ten take 25% to 30%. This rearrangement joins TRBV6-5 to TRBJ2-4; D is uncertain. The input for sequencing was PBMCs, taken after 12 months of ibrutinib treatment. The receptor's source is a human donor with chronic lymphocytic leukemia. CDR3 sequence: CASSRSSLAKNIQYF. CDR3 sequence (DNA): TGTGCCAGCAGTCGTAGCTCTCTAGCCAAAAACATTCAGTACTTC.